This TCR beta chain was identified during a study of human T cells and chemical hapten exposure. Study information: The sensitizer, 2% DPC, was used on about 2 cm by about 2 cm of upper inner arm skin. Minor pooled library volume differences mainly drove per-sample TCR yield variation.

General study results and limits: Expanded TCRs formed significantly more large CDR3 similarity clusters than controls.

V dropped 10 bases and J dropped 7 bases, with 11 bases sitting between them. The length of the CDR3 is 11 residues. Germline CDR1 and CDR2: ENHRY and SYGVKD. A note on this clonotype: What it binds is unknown. A much larger clonotype is one base distant, so this may be a read error.

Time point: pre-sensitization, week 0. Treatment denoted: therapeutic diphenylcyclopropenone sensitization with weekly scalp DPC. Within the library, unique molecular identifiers were attached to each individual cDNA molecule. TCRdb passed the RACE reads through MiXCR, listing each CDR3 protein once. The sample contains 150,000 to 200,000 distinct CDR3 sequences, 25% to 35% of which appear only once. This receptor was identified in a woman in her twenties or thirties with alopecia areata. Some clones in this sample may be carry-over from other donors' samples. This material consisted of whole blood, taken in connection with sensitization to the hapten diphenylcyclopropenone (DPC). The chain carries TRBV10-3 and TRBJ2-1; perhaps TRBD1 as D (6 bases). In nucleotides, the CDR3 is TGTGCCACCGGAAGGGGGAATGAGCAGTTCTTC. Its protein is CATGRGNEQFF.